This T cell receptor (beta chain) comes out of a study of technical replicates of blood from several donors. Libraries were prepared by immunoSEQ multiplex PCR; TCRdb keeps only in-frame clonotypes and omits some of them. The sample contains 95,000 or so clones, roughly 96% of which appear only once. Germline V CDR1 and CDR2: SGHDN, FVKESK. The V gene lost 3 bases and the J gene lost 4 bases, with 15 bases spanning the gap. The CDR3 runs to 15 residues. The TCR comes from a human donor in good health. This chain connects TRBV14 to TRBJ1-2, with a tentative D call TRBD1 (6 bases). The sequenced sample consisted of T cells isolated from PBMCs. CDR3: CASSQLPGHFYGYTF. For the CDR3, the DNA is TGTGCCAGCAGCCAGTTACCGGGACACTTCTATGGCTACACCTTC.